This passage covers 27 T cell receptor beta chains from one sample sequenced in a study of early T cells in non-severe SARS-CoV-2 infection. Using its own MiXCR run on the 5' RACE reads, TCRdb lists one record per CDR3 protein. The sample shows 100,000 or so distinct CDR3 sequences, about 12% of them seen only once. The sample comprised whole blood. The receptors come from an adult who was a healthcare worker with PCR-confirmed SARS-CoV-2 infection or an uninfected control (not recorded which).

This clonotype was picked up many times. This chain joins TRBV4-3 and TRBJ1-2, with 11 positions matching TRBD1. The CDR3 extends over 16 amino acids. CDR1 and CDR2 (germline): LGHNA, YSLEER. J was trimmed by 6 bases and V by 3 bases; bases with no gene match: 9. CDR3 nucleotides: TGCGCCAGCAGCCAGGGACAGGGGGGAGGTGGTGATGGCTACACCTTC. Translation gives CASSQGQGGGGDGYTF.

The table lists this clonotype with many counts. V usage is TRBV27 and J usage is TRBJ2-3; a possible D gene is TRBD1 (5 bases). CDR3 length: 15 residues. The ends were cut back, 7 bases at V and 0 bases at J, with 14 bases in the middle. CDR1 and CDR2 (germline): MNHEY, SMNVEV (reference sequence). The CDR3 region has the DNA TGTGCCAGCACCCGACGACAGACTAGCACAGATACGCAGTATTTT. Protein product: CASTRRQTSTDTQYF.

The V gene is TRBV27, the J gene TRBJ1-2, with unresolved D. Germline loops: CDR1 MNHEY, CDR2 SMNVEV (reference sequence). V lost 6 bases and J 0 bases, leaving 8 bases between the germline ends. CDR3 size: 13 residues. The CDR3 nucleotides read TGTGCCAGCAGGGCGCCGGCTAACTATGGCTACACCTTC. This translates into CASRAPANYGYTF.

The table lists this clonotype with many counts. The chain combines TRBV7-9 with TRBJ2-7; maybe TRBD2 (6 bases). CDR1 and CDR2 from the germline V gene are SEHNR and FQNEAQ (reference sequence). The V end was cut by 5 bases, the J end by 4 bases, with 12 bases between. The CDR3 totals 13 residues. CDR3 DNA sequence: TGTGCCAGCAGCGGAATCGGGGGTTACGAGCAGTACTTC. This translates into CASSGIGGYEQYF. Together with reference TRBV7-9 and TRBJ2-7, the CDR3 gives the full variable domain: DTGVSQNPRHKITKRGQNVTFRCDPISEHNRLYWYRQTLGQGPEFLTYFQNEAQLEKSRLLSDRFSAERPKGSFSTLEIQRTEQGDSAMYLCASSGIGGYEQYFGPGTRLTVT.

This clonotype was observed a handful of times. V and J are TRBV28 and TRBJ2-7; D may be TRBD1 or TRBD2 (6 bases each). The V gene's germline CDR1 is MDHEN and CDR2 SYDVKM. This CDR3 is built from 16 residues. With 3 bases removed from V and 0 bases from J, the gap between germline ends came to 15 bases. CDR3 nucleotides: TGTGCCAGCAGTTTTAGCGGAGGGGGGAGCTCCTACGAGCAGTACTTC. Translating it yields CASSFSGGGSSYEQYF.

This clonotype was observed a few times. The chain has TRBV29-1 and TRBJ2-5; the match to TRBD2 covers 11 bases. J lost 4 bases, V lost 7 bases, and 8 bases had no gene match. This CDR3 region has 14 residues. Germline V lookup: CDR1 SQVTM, CDR2 ANQGSEA. For the CDR3, the DNA is TGCAGCGGGAGACTAGCGGGAAGGGGAGAGACCCAGTACTTC. This sequence encodes CSGRLAGRGETQYF.

This clonotype appeared a few times. V usage is TRBV5-1 and J usage is TRBJ2-3; no firm D call. Germline V gene data show CDR1 as SGHRS and CDR2 as YFSETQ. V shed 4 bases and J shed 6 bases, with 6 bases lying between them. The CDR3 contains 11 residues. The CDR3 is CASSEVDTQYF. CDR3 DNA sequence: TGCGCCAGCAGCGAAGTGGATACGCAGTATTTT.

This clonotype was recorded a few times. The chain combines TRBV5-4 with TRBJ2-7, with TRBD1 identical over 11 bases. The germline gives CDR1 SGHNT, CDR2 YYREEE (reference sequence). The CDR3 covers 17 residues. J lost 4 bases, V lost 5 bases, and 14 bases had no gene match. The CDR3: CASRGQGAPNLSYEQYF. CDR3 sequence (DNA): TGTGCCAGCAGAGGACAGGGGGCCCCCAATCTGTCTTACGAGCAGTACTTC.

J is TRBJ1-1 and V is TRBV14; D ambiguous. Trimming shortened V by 2 bases and J by 4 bases, and 8 bases separated the two germline ends. CDR3 length: 13 amino acids. Per the germline V gene, CDR1 is SGHDN and CDR2 is FVKESK. The DNA of the CDR3 is TGTGCCAGCAGCCAATTAACTACCACTGAAGCTTTCTTT. It codes for CASSQLTTTEAFF. The full variable domain, with the rest looked up from reference TRBV14 and TRBJ1-1, is EAGVTQFPSHSVIEKGQTVTLRCDPISGHDNLYWYRRVMGKEIKFLLHFVKESKQDESGMPNNRFLAERTGGTYSTLKVQPAELEDSGVYFCASSQLTTTEAFFGQGTRLTVV.

This clonotype has just a few counts. The chain couples TRBV3-1 to TRBJ2-1, with D perhaps assigned TRBD1 or TRBD2 (5 bases each). CDR1 is LGHDT, CDR2 YNNKEL, per germline (reference sequence). CDR3 length equals 13 residues. V dropped 7 bases and J dropped 11 bases, with 18 bases sitting between them. CDR3 DNA: TGTGCCAGCATCCTAAAGCCGGGACCCCAGCAGTTCTTC. It translates to CASILKPGPQQFF.

At least ten counts were recorded for this clonotype. The chain is built from TRBV7-6 and TRBJ2-3, with D hard to call. CDR3 size: 14 residues. The V gene lost 3 bases and the J gene lost 7 bases, with 14 bases spanning the gap. Germline loops: CDR1 SGHVS, CDR2 FNYEAQ. CDR3 in amino acids: CASSFDSGTYTQYF. For the CDR3, the DNA is TGTGCCAGCAGCTTCGATTCAGGCACCTATACGCAGTATTTT.

This clonotype was seen more than once but under ten times. V usage is TRBV10-2 and J usage is TRBJ2-1, with 10 bases fitting TRBD2. The V gene end was trimmed by 2 bases and the J gene end by 3 bases; junction bases not matched to a gene: 1. CDR1 and CDR2 from the germline V gene are WSHSY and SAAADI. This CDR3 is built from 15 residues. In nucleotides, the CDR3 is TGCGCCAGCAGTGAGACTAGCGGGAACTACAATGAGCAGTTCTTC. Protein product: CASSETSGNYNEQFF.

V is TRBV18 and J is TRBJ2-7; TRBD1 is a possible D gene (6 bases). Germline V gene data show CDR1 as KGHSH and CDR2 as LQKENI. V was shortened by 4 bases and J by 5 bases, with 15 bases between the two germline ends. The CDR3 loop spans 14 amino acids. The CDR3 bases are TGTGCCAGCTCACTTGGACAGACAGAGAACGAGCAGTACTTC. It yields the protein CASSLGQTENEQYF.

This chain uses TRBV2 with TRBJ2-1; 7 positions agree with TRBD2. This CDR3 is built from 15 residues. Germline CDR1 and CDR2: SNHLY and FYNNEI. V shed 7 bases, J shed 7 bases, and the junction held 13 bases outside the gene matches. CDR3 nucleotide sequence: TGTGCCAGCAAGTTCCTGCGGGAGCGTTTGAATGAGCAGTTCTTC. This gives the protein CASKFLRERLNEQFF.

This chain links TRBV7-9 with TRBJ2-1; possibly TRBD2 for D (5 bases). Trimming shortened V by 4 bases and J by 7 bases, and 26 bases separated the two germline ends. Per germline, CDR1 SEHNR and CDR2 FQNEAQ (reference sequence). CDR3 length: 18 residues. The CDR3 here is CASSSPPDRGRPINEQFF. The DNA of the CDR3 is TGTGCCAGCAGCTCCCCCCCGGACCGCGGGCGACCGATTAATGAGCAGTTCTTC.

This chain joins TRBV9 and TRBJ2-2, with 8 bases aligning to TRBD1. CDR3 length: 13 amino acids. J lost 10 bases, V lost 4 bases, and 6 bases had no gene match. Germline assignment: CDR1 SGDLS and CDR2 YYNGEE. CDR3: CASSRTGPTELFF. Written as DNA, the CDR3 is TGTGCCAGCAGCCGGACAGGGCCGACGGAGCTGTTTTTT.

V and J are TRBV3-1 and TRBJ1-5, with TRBD1 matching over 11 bases. Germline-derived CDR1 and CDR2 are LGHDT and YNNKEL (reference sequence). The J segment lost 2 bases and the V segment lost 3 bases, leaving 3 bases of the junction unmatched. The CDR3 loop spans 16 amino acids. CDR3 DNA sequence: TGTGCCAGCAGCCAGGGGACAGGGGGGGGCAATCAGCCCCAGCATTTT. Amino acids: CASSQGTGGGNQPQHF.

A few counts support this clonotype. This sequence joins TRBV19 and TRBJ1-5; 7 nucleotides line up with TRBD1. The J segment lost 4 bases and the V segment lost 3 bases, leaving 3 bases of the junction unmatched. Germline-derived CDR1 and CDR2 are LNHDA and SQIVND (reference sequence). This CDR3 region has 14 residues. CDR3 region: CASSIRDSNQPQHF. The CDR3 DNA reads TGTGCCAGTAGTATCCGGGACAGTAATCAGCCCCAGCATTTT.

The V gene is TRBV9, the J gene TRBJ2-1; maybe TRBD2 (5 bases). The CDR3 runs to 16 residues. Germline V lookup: CDR1 SGDLS, CDR2 YYNGEE. The V end lost 0 bases, the J end lost 5 bases, and 15 bases lay between the germline ends. CDR3 amino acids: CASSVEFGNSDNEQFF. The DNA of the CDR3 is TGTGCCAGCAGCGTAGAGTTCGGGAATTCTGACAATGAGCAGTTCTTC. Drawing the rest from reference TRBV9 and TRBJ2-1, the complete variable domain is DSGVTQTPKHLITATGQRVTLRCSPRSGDLSVYWYQQSLDQGLQFLIQYYNGEERAKGNILERFSAQQFPDLHSELNLSSLELGDSALYFCASSVEFGNSDNEQFFGPGTRLTVL.

The V call is TRBV12-2, the J call TRBJ2-7; the table's D gene call, TRBD2, was not cross checked with the DNA. TRBV12-2 counts as a pseudogene. This CDR3 is built from 14 residues. CDR3 in DNA: TGTGCAAGTCGCTTAGGTCCAGCGGTCTACGAGCAGTACTTC. This sequence encodes CASRLGPAVYEQYF.

CDR3 protein: CASGQGASNEQFF. CDR3 nucleotide sequence: TGTGCCAGCGGACAGGGGGCAAGCAATGAGCAGTTCTTC. This chain uses TRBV7-9 with TRBJ2-1; 11 bases are shared with TRBD1. CDR3 size: 13 residues. Germline V gene data show CDR1 as SEHNR and CDR2 as FQNEAQ (reference sequence). The junction had 3 bases not matched to a gene; V was cut back by 8 bases and J by 6 bases.

This clonotype appeared many times. The chain combines TRBV18 with TRBJ1-1; D unresolved. CDR3 length equals 13 residues. Per the germline V gene, CDR1 is KGHSH and CDR2 is LQKENI. Between the trimmed V and J ends, which lost 2 bases and 6 bases, there was a span of 10 bases. CDR3 residues: CASSPSREPEAFF. The CDR3 DNA sequence: TGTGCCAGCTCACCAAGCCGGGAACCTGAAGCTTTCTTT.

This clonotype was recorded once. Relative to the germline gene, one junction end is altered; a read error may explain this. The chain employs TRBV6-4 and TRBJ2-2, with 9 bases fitting TRBD1. The CDR3 sequence is 16 residues long. CDR1 is MRHNA, CDR2 SNTAGT, per germline. The CDR3, as DNA: TGTGCCGGCAGTGATACAGGGGGCCCTAACACCGGGGAGCTGTTTTTT. It encodes CAGSDTGGPNTGELFF.

This clonotype was detected once. It may be a read error: a sequence one base away is much more abundant. The CDR3 does not close with the conserved phenylalanine or tryptophan, likely indicating a read error. This chain uses TRBV13 with TRBJ2-7, with 9 bases that match TRBD2. Per germline, CDR1 PRHDT and CDR2 FYEKMQ (reference sequence). The ends lost 2 bases at V and 3 bases at J; junction bases unmatched: 8. The CDR3 is made up of 16 amino acids. CDR3 DNA sequence: TGTGCCAGCAGCTTAAGGCAGACTAGCGGAGACTACGAGCAGTACTCC. Its protein product is CASSLRQTSGDYEQYS.

This clonotype was detected a few times. The chain recombines TRBV21-1 with TRBJ2-3; the table's D call, TRBD1, has no DNA check behind it. TRBV21-1 is labeled a pseudogene. The CDR3 sequence is 16 residues long. The CDR3 is CASSFRQGAQTDTQYF. The CDR3 nucleotides are TGTGCCAGCAGCTTCCGACAGGGGGCGCAGACAGATACGCAGTATTTT.

The table lists this clonotype with many counts. V gene TRBV4-3 combines with J gene TRBJ2-6, with no clear D. Germline V gene sequence: CDR1 LGHNA, CDR2 YSLEER. The CDR3 has 16 residues. The V end was cut by 0 bases, the J end by 0 bases, with 6 bases between. CDR3 sequence: CASSQDFVSGANVLTF. DNA for the CDR3: TGCGCCAGCAGCCAAGATTTCGTCTCTGGGGCCAACGTCCTGACTTTC.

Many counts were recorded for this clonotype. This chain uses TRBV12-3 or TRBV12-4 with TRBJ2-1; the D is unclear. Trimming removed 7 bases at V and 7 bases at J, with 23 bases between. This CDR3 region has 16 residues. CDR3 in DNA: TGTGCCAGCATCCCCGGCAGGTTACAATATTGGAATGAGCAGTTCTTC. Its translation is CASIPGRLQYWNEQFF.